These T cell receptor beta chains were read from a single sample in a study of cytomegalovirus exposure and HLA in healthy donors. Clones were sequenced by immunoSEQ multiplex PCR, and TCRdb holds only the in-frame ones, with some missing. The data hold 150,000 to 200,000 clones, with around four fifths observed a single time. Sequences were obtained from PBMCs. These receptors all come from a man under 40 in good health and CMV-seropositive. Both conserved end residues are trimmed from each CDR3. A D gene is named only where the DNA matches it firmly.

j_call | v_call | d_call | cdr3_aa
TRBJ1-3 | TRBV19 | TRBD1 | ASPGTGGSGNTIY
TRBJ1-4 | TRBV28 | TRBD1 | ASSGTGANEKLF
TRBJ2-2 | TRBV5-1 | - | ASSLEAGKAGELF
TRBJ1-1 | TRBV10-1 | - | ASRQDPKVDMNTEAF
TRBJ1-1 | TRBV7-9 | - | ASSLAHGSHTEAF
TRBJ1-6 | TRBV18 | - | ASSLTAMRNSPLH
TRBJ2-1 | TRBV7-8 | TRBD2 | ASSDKIAGSYNEQF
TRBJ2-1 | TRBV5-6 | TRBD2 | ASSSRGGYNEQF
TRBJ2-7 | TRBV19 | - | ASSISGYYEQY
TRBJ1-2 | TRBV2 | - | ASSVNGGINGYT
TRBJ2-5 | TRBV7-2 | TRBD2 | ASSSLPSGGAVETQY
TRBJ2-1 | TRBV5-6 | - | ASKLEGDEQF
TRBJ2-6 | TRBV2 | - | ASRATSGANVLT
TRBJ1-2 | TRBV12-5 | TRBD1 | ASGFNAGDGQGRRGYT
TRBJ2-7 | TRBV7-2 | - | ASSYSQGITYEQY
TRBJ2-4 | TRBV13 | TRBD2 | ASSLNRLAGELAKNIQY
TRBJ2-3 | TRBV30 | - | AWSRASVDTQY